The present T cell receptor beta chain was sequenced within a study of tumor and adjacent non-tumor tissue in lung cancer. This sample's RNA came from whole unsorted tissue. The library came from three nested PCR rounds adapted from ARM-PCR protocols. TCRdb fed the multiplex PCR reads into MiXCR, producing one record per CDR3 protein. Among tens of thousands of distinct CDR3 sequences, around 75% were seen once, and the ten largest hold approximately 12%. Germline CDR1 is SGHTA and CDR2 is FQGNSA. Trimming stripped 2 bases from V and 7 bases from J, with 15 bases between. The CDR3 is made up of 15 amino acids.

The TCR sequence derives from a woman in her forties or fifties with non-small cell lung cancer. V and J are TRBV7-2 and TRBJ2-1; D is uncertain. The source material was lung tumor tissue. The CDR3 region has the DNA TGTGCCAGCAGCTTATTCGCAGGATGGGGAAATGAGCAGTTCTTC. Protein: CASSLFAGWGNEQFF.